The 31 T cell receptor beta chains below were found in one sample sequenced in a study of breast tumors, draining lymph nodes, adjacent tissues. TCRdb reanalysed the multiplex PCR reads using MiXCR and keeps one entry per CDR3 protein. The profile shows some 130,000 distinct CDR3 sequences, about 22% of them singletons. Breast cancer patients provided tissue from their axillary draining lymph nodes. The sample comprised axillary lymph node tissue. These receptors all come from a female donor with breast cancer. Some clones in this sample may be carry-over from other donors' samples.

The sample holds many counts of this clonotype. The CDR3 sequence is CASSFADEGQPQHF. The CDR3 DNA reads as TGTGCCAGCAGCTTTGCGGACGAAGGTCAGCCCCAGCATTTT. This chain links TRBV5-5 with TRBJ1-5, with unresolved D. Germline V gene data show CDR1 as SGHKS and CDR2 as YYEKEE (reference sequence). This CDR3 contains 14 residues. V was shortened by 2 bases and J by 6 bases, with 12 bases between the two germline ends.

This clonotype came up a few times. The V call is TRBV28, the J call TRBJ1-2; D perhaps matches TRBD1 (6 bases). The CDR3 length is 13 residues. Germline assignment: CDR1 MDHEN and CDR2 SYDVKM. The V gene lost 6 bases and the J gene lost 4 bases, with 12 bases spanning the gap. The CDR3 sequence is CASSPDSIYGYTF. The CDR3 DNA sequence: TGTGCCAGCAGCCCGGACAGCATCTATGGCTACACCTTC.

This clonotype was counted many times. The chain recombines TRBV6-5 with TRBJ2-1; 13 nucleotides line up with TRBD2. Looked up from germline, CDR1 is MNHEY and CDR2 is SVGAGI. The CDR3 sequence is 13 residues long. V shed 4 bases and J 15 bases; nucleotides not matched to a gene: 6. CDR3 nucleotide sequence: TGTGCCAGCAGTTTAGGACTAGCGGGAGAGTTGTTCTTC. This codes for CASSLGLAGELFF.

There are many counts of this clonotype. This sequence joins TRBV5-1 and TRBJ2-5; 7 nucleotides agree with TRBD2. Trimming took 2 bases from V and 4 from J; bases not matched to a gene: 8. CDR3 length: 15 amino acids. The germline V gene has CDR1 SGHRS and CDR2 YFSETQ. The chain's CDR3 is CASSLLTRGGETQYF. DNA for the CDR3: TGCGCCAGCAGCTTACTGACACGCGGGGGAGAGACCCAGTACTTC.

The sample holds many counts of this clonotype. This chain uses TRBV11-2 with TRBJ1-6; 10 bases map to TRBD1. The trim removed 4 bases at V and 7 bases at J, leaving 7 bases unmatched. The CDR3 sequence is 16 residues long. Per germline, CDR1 SGHAT and CDR2 FQNNGV. The CDR3 loop is CASSSLGQGTNSPLHF. As DNA, the CDR3 is TGTGCCAGCAGCTCCCTGGGACAGGGGACGAATTCACCCCTCCACTTT.

As regards this clonotype: Just one base apart from a much larger clone, this may be a read error. In this CDR3 the conserved last residue, phenylalanine or tryptophan, is missing, so a read error is likely. The chain links TRBV3-1 to TRBJ1-3, with D perhaps TRBD1 (6 bases). Germline values: CDR1 LGHDT, CDR2 YNNKEL (reference sequence). This CDR3 contains 14 residues. Trimming removed 2 bases from V and 9 bases from J, with 14 bases in between. Here the CDR3 reads CASSQLQGRSTIYS. In DNA, the CDR3 is TGTGCCAGCAGCCAACTACAGGGACGGAGCACCATATATTCT.

This clonotype turned up a few times. This may come from a read error, since a much larger clone is one base off. The genes are TRBV20-1 and TRBJ2-7, with D perhaps TRBD1 (5 bases). The CDR3 is made up of 11 amino acids. CDR1 and CDR2 from the germline V gene are DFQATT and SNEGSKA (reference sequence). The CDR3 sequence is CSAEKQDEQCF. CDR3 in DNA: TGCAGTGCCGAGAAACAGGACGAGCAGTGCTTC.

This clonotype was seen many times. V and J are TRBV5-1 and TRBJ2-7; the match to TRBD2 covers 9 bases. Germline V gives CDR1 SGHRS, CDR2 YFSETQ. CDR3 length equals 15 residues. V gave up 3 bases and J gave up 5 bases; unmatched junction bases: 9. The chain's CDR3 is CASSSKTSGDHEQYF. The DNA of the CDR3 is TGCGCCAGCAGCTCCAAGACTAGCGGAGACCACGAGCAGTACTTC.

Note on this clonotype: A much larger clone lies one base from this, so it may be a read error. This chain uses TRBV6-5 with TRBJ1-6, with 9 bases lining up with TRBD1. Germline V gene data show CDR1 as MNHEY and CDR2 as SVGAGI. V dropped 8 bases and J dropped 8; count of bases not matched to a gene: 16. CDR3 length equals 17 residues. CDR3 DNA sequence: TGTGCCAGCGGTTGGAACATCAACCGGGACAGGGATTCACCCCTCCACTTT. Its protein product is CASGWNINRDRDSPLHF.

As regards this clonotype: This may come from a read error, since a much larger clone is one base off. The CDR3 region is CSARGGKGFSYEQYF. In DNA form, the CDR3 reads TGCAGTGCCCGGGGGGGCAAGGGATTCTCCTACGAGCAGTACTTC. The chain links TRBV20-1 to TRBJ2-7; the match to TRBD2 covers 8 bases. The CDR3 totals 15 residues. V trimming: 6 bases; J trimming: 0 bases; junction bases outside the gene matches: 10. The germline V gene encodes CDR1 DFQATT and CDR2 SNEGSKA (reference sequence).

In its sample, this clonotype was seen many times. The rearrangement joins TRBV7-2 to TRBJ1-5, with D unresolved. There are 14 residues in the CDR3. Germline V CDR1 and CDR2: SGHTA, FQGNSA. The V end was cut by 0 bases, the J end by 0 bases, with 3 bases between. DNA for the CDR3: TGTGCCAGCAGCTTAGCTCTTAGCAATCAGCCCCAGCATTTT. This translates into CASSLALSNQPQHF.

This clonotype was recorded a few times. The chain combines TRBV28 with TRBJ2-1, with TRBD2 matching over 9 bases. The length of the CDR3 is 15 residues. The germline gives CDR1 MDHEN, CDR2 SYDVKM. With V trimmed by 2 bases and J by 7 bases, 6 bases remained unmatched. The CDR3 DNA follows: TGTGCCAGCAGTTTAATAGCGGGAGCGAGAAATGAGCAGTTCTTC. Translation: CASSLIAGARNEQFF.

This clonotype was counted many times. DNA of the CDR3: TGTGCCTCCGGGATTACAGGGAGCTCTGGAAACACCATATATTTT. Translating it yields CASGITGSSGNTIYF. This chain connects TRBV6-5 to TRBJ1-3; possible D gene TRBD1, 6 bases. Germline CDR1 MNHEY, CDR2 SVGAGI. V gave up 11 bases and J gave up 0 bases, with 17 bases separating them. The CDR3 loop spans 15 amino acids.

J is TRBJ2-1 and V is TRBV12-5; 15 bases line up with TRBD2. The CDR3 runs to 18 residues. Germline V gene lookup returns CDR1 LGHNT and CDR2 FRNRAP. Trimming at V came to 4 bases and at J to 5 bases, leaving 9 bases not matched to a gene. DNA for the CDR3: TGTGCTAGTGGTTCTCCCCGGACTAGCGGGAGGGAGCACAATGAGCAGTTCTTC. Its protein product is CASGSPRTSGREHNEQFF. Variable domain in full (rest from reference TRBV12-5 and TRBJ2-1): DARVTQTPRHKVTEMGQEVTMRCQPILGHNTVFWYRQTMMQGLELLAYFRNRAPLDDSGMPKDRFSAEMPDATLATLKIQPSEPRDSAVYFCASGSPRTSGREHNEQFFGPGTRLTVL.

This clonotype was picked up many times. CDR3: CASSLASPYQETQYF. The CDR3 DNA reads TGTGCCAGCAGCTTAGCAAGCCCGTACCAAGAGACCCAGTACTTC. This rearrangement joins TRBV7-2 to TRBJ2-5; no clear D. CDR1 SGHTA and CDR2 FQGNSA come from the germline V gene. Trimming removed 0 bases at V and 0 bases at J, with 8 bases between. This CDR3 contains 15 residues. The whole variable domain, remainder taken from reference TRBV7-2 and TRBJ2-5, is GAGVSQSPSNKVTEKGKDVELRCDPISGHTALYWYRQSLGQGLEFLIYFQGNSAPDKSGLPSDRFSAERTGGSVSTLTIQRTQQEDSAVYLCASSLASPYQETQYFGPGTRLLVL.

Ten or more counts support this clonotype. The chain joins TRBV12-3 or TRBV12-4 to TRBJ1-3; tentatively, D is TRBD1 (6 bases). The length of the CDR3 is 14 residues. V was pared by 6 bases and J by 2 bases, with 11 bases between. CDR3 sequence reads: CASSSQGTGNTIYF. The CDR3 DNA is TGTGCCAGCAGCTCACAGGGAACTGGAAACACCATATATTTT.

In regard to this clonotype: The junction and the germline gene differ at one end; a read error may be behind it. This rearrangement joins TRBV7-9 to TRBJ2-3, with D unclear. Germline CDR1 reads SEHNR; CDR2 reads FQNEAQ (reference sequence). The CDR3 loop spans 13 amino acids. CDR3 in DNA: TGTACCAGCAGCTTTGGCGCTGGAGATACGCAGTATTTT. Its translation is CTSSFGAGDTQYF. The whole variable domain, filled in from reference TRBV7-9 and TRBJ2-3, reads DTGVSQNPRHKITKRGQNVTFRCDPISEHNRLYWYRQTLGQGPEFLTYFQNEAQLEKSRLLSDRFSAERPKGSFSTLEIQRTEQGDSAMYLCTSSFGAGDTQYFGPGTRLTVL.

At least ten counts were recorded for this clonotype. V is TRBV12-3 or TRBV12-4 and J is TRBJ1-5; 7 nucleotides align to TRBD1. The J segment lost 3 bases and the V segment lost 6 bases, leaving 5 bases of the junction unmatched. The CDR3 is made up of 14 amino acids. The CDR3 sequence: CASRLGQYNQPQHF. DNA for the CDR3: TGTGCCAGCAGACTGGGACAGTACAATCAGCCCCAGCATTTT.

With respect to this clonotype: This sequence may be a read error, since a much larger clone differs from it by one base. Here the CDR3 DNA reads TGTGCCTGGAGTGCAGGCCCTGGAAACACCATATATTTT. Translating gives CAWSAGPGNTIYF. This chain links TRBV30 with TRBJ1-3; D call uncertain. The CDR3 length is 13 residues. V lost 1 base and J lost 2, with 6 bases in between. Per germline, CDR1 GTSNPN and CDR2 SVGIG (reference sequence).

This clonotype appeared many times. The rearrangement uses TRBV7-6 and TRBJ2-1; D may be TRBD1 (6 bases). Trimming shortened V by 5 bases and J by 4 bases, and 21 bases separated the two germline ends. Germline CDR1 is SGHVS and CDR2 is FNYEAQ. The CDR3 runs 17 residues. CDR3 in amino acids: CASSRPQGFSGYNEQFF. CDR3 nucleotide sequence: TGTGCCAGCAGCCGCCCCCAGGGGTTCAGCGGTTACAATGAGCAGTTCTTC.

Ten or more counts support this clonotype. V gene TRBV9 combines with J gene TRBJ2-3; D is uncertain. The CDR3 loop spans 13 amino acids. V was shortened by 4 bases and J by 3 bases, with 9 bases between the two germline ends. The germline V gene has CDR1 SGDLS and CDR2 YYNGEE. The CDR3 loop is CASSIRLTDTQYF. The CDR3 nucleotides read TGTGCCAGCAGCATCCGCTTAACAGATACGCAGTATTTT.

This clonotype was recorded once. A much larger clone differs by one base, so this may be a read error. V and J are TRBV5-5 and TRBJ2-7; D is possibly TRBD1 (5 bases). V was pared by 0 bases and J by 5 bases, with 12 bases between. Germline CDR1 SGHKS, CDR2 YYEKEE (reference sequence). This CDR3 has 14 residues. The DNA of the CDR3 is TGTGCCAGCAGCTTGGAAAAGGGGCCCCACGAGCAGTACTTC. Translated: CASSLEKGPHEQYF.

This clonotype was observed many times. The chain employs TRBV7-6 and TRBJ2-3; D gene unclear. The CDR3 covers 14 residues. The V end lost 7 bases, the J end lost 2 bases, and 13 bases lay between the germline ends. Germline V CDR1 and CDR2: SGHVS, FNYEAQ. CDR3 region: CASTPWSNTDTQYF. The DNA for the CDR3 is TGTGCCAGCACCCCGTGGAGCAACACAGATACGCAGTATTTT.

A few counts support this clonotype. The chain recombines TRBV6-2 or TRBV6-3 with TRBJ1-4, with a weak D call TRBD1 (5 bases). This CDR3 spans 14 amino acids. V lost 7 bases and J 5 bases, leaving 14 bases between the germline ends. Germline V lookup: CDR1 MNHEY, CDR2 SVGEGT. Written as DNA, the CDR3 is TGTGCCAGCAAAGGAGCAGGGAGAAATGAAAAACTGTTTTTT. Protein: CASKGAGRNEKLFF.

This clonotype came up many times. The J gene is TRBJ1-3, the V gene TRBV12-3 or TRBV12-4; possible D gene TRBD1, 6 bases. CDR3 length equals 15 residues. V was clipped by 5 bases and J by 4 bases, with 15 bases between them. This CDR3 is CASSRNRVSGNTIYF. The CDR3 DNA is TGTGCCAGCAGTCGGAACAGGGTCTCCGGAAACACCATATATTTT.

The V call is TRBV18, the J call TRBJ1-4; D gene unclear. Germline V gene data show CDR1 as KGHSH and CDR2 as LQKENI. The CDR3 covers 17 residues. V lost 2 bases, J lost 0 bases, and 13 bases lay in between. In DNA, the CDR3 is TGTGCCAGCTCACCATCCGCCCGAAAGGCAACTAATGAAAAACTGTTTTTT. Its protein is CASSPSARKATNEKLFF.

This clonotype was counted at least ten times. The chain employs TRBV12-3 or TRBV12-4 and TRBJ1-3; no firm D call. This CDR3 spans 12 amino acids. V lost 4 bases and J lost 3, with 4 bases in between. DNA for the CDR3: TGTGCCAGCAGTTACTATGGAAACACCATATATTTT. Translated: CASSYYGNTIYF.

This clonotype was counted ten times or more. The V gene is TRBV29-1, the J gene TRBJ2-7; 11 bases agree with TRBD2. The germline V gene encodes CDR1 SQVTM and CDR2 ANQGSEA. V was clipped by 7 bases and J by 6 bases; unmatched bases: 5. This CDR3 region has 12 residues. The CDR3, as DNA: TGCAGCGCAACTAGCGGGAGCCGCGAGCAGTACTTC. Amino acids: CSATSGSREQYF.

The chain is built from TRBV7-2 and TRBJ2-1, with 9 bases that match TRBD2. The CDR3 covers 15 residues. V lost 1 base to trimming and J lost 6 bases; unmatched junction nucleotides: 4. The V gene's germline CDR1 is SGHTA and CDR2 FQGNSA. In DNA form, the CDR3 reads TGTGCCAGCAGCTTAGAGGCGCGGGAGGGCAATGAGCAGTTCTTC. Translation: CASSLEAREGNEQFF. The variable domain in full, completed from reference TRBV7-2 and TRBJ2-1, reads GAGVSQSPSNKVTEKGKDVELRCDPISGHTALYWYRQSLGQGLEFLIYFQGNSAPDKSGLPSDRFSAERTGGSVSTLTIQRTQQEDSAVYLCASSLEAREGNEQFFGPGTRLTVL.

This clonotype was counted at least ten times. This chain joins TRBV9 and TRBJ2-5; 8 bases line up with TRBD2. V was clipped by 1 base and J by 5 bases; unmatched bases: 7. The CDR3 length is 15 residues. Germline-derived CDR1 and CDR2 are SGDLS and YYNGEE. Here the CDR3 reads CASSVSSGSRETQYF. CDR3 DNA: TGTGCCAGCAGCGTATCGAGCGGGAGTAGGGAGACCCAGTACTTC.

This clonotype was counted many times. The genes are TRBV20-1 and TRBJ2-1; D unresolved. Trimming removed 0 bases at V and 4 bases at J, with 19 bases between. Germline CDR1 DFQATT, CDR2 SNEGSKA (reference sequence). The CDR3 runs to 17 residues. The CDR3 is CSARDRSQARVYNEQFF. The DNA for the CDR3 is TGCAGTGCTAGAGATCGAAGTCAAGCAAGGGTGTACAATGAGCAGTTCTTC.